These 4 T cell receptor beta chains came from one sample sequenced in a study of cytomegalovirus exposure and HLA in healthy donors. In the PCR, 60 Vbeta and 13 Jbeta primers were used. Generated by immunoSEQ multiplex PCR, the TCRdb table keeps only in-frame clones and is missing some. The data hold 100,000 to 150,000 clones, with 74% observed a single time. Sequenced material: PBMCs. The receptor source for this set is a woman between 45 and 65 years old in good health and CMV-seropositive.

The chain carries TRBV10-3 and TRBJ1-5; 8 bases are a match to TRBD1. The CDR3 extends over 15 amino acids. With V trimmed by 2 bases and J by 6 bases, 6 bases remained unmatched. Germline CDR1 ENHRY, CDR2 SYGVKD. DNA for the CDR3: TGTGCCATCAGTGAGCAGACAGGGGCTGGTCAGCCCCAGCATTTT. It yields the protein CAISEQTGAGQPQHF.

V is TRBV19 and J is TRBJ1-1, with 7 bases fitting TRBD1. Losses at the gene ends were 6 bases for V and 8 bases for J; bases not matched to a gene: 6. From germline, CDR1 is LNHDA and CDR2 SQIVND (reference sequence). This CDR3 comprises 12 residues. CDR3 sequence reads: CASRGRTGEAFF. The CDR3 coding sequence is TGTGCCAGTAGAGGCCGGACAGGAGAAGCTTTCTTT. Full variable domain (remainder filled in from reference TRBV19 and TRBJ1-1): DGGITQSPKYLFRKEGQNVTLSCEQNLNHDAMYWYRQDPGQGLRLIYYSQIVNDFQKGDIAEGYSVSREKKESFPLTVTSAQKNPTAFYLCASRGRTGEAFFGQGTRLTVV.

The rearrangement uses TRBV5-1 and TRBJ1-2, with 7 bases matching TRBD1. The CDR3 loop spans 15 amino acids. Germline CDR1 SGHRS, CDR2 YFSETQ. Trimming took 4 bases from V and 1 from J; bases not matched to a gene: 7. The CDR3 DNA is TGCGCCAGCAGCACCCCCGGGACAGATAACTATGGCTACACCTTC. Protein product: CASSTPGTDNYGYTF.

The V and J genes are TRBV2 and TRBJ2-1; D remains unclear. Per the germline V gene, CDR1 is SNHLY and CDR2 is FYNNEI. The CDR3 extends over 11 amino acids. V gave up 7 bases and J gave up 4 bases, with 5 bases separating them. The CDR3 reads CASIRYNEQFF. Here the CDR3 DNA reads TGTGCCAGCATTCGGTACAATGAGCAGTTCTTC.